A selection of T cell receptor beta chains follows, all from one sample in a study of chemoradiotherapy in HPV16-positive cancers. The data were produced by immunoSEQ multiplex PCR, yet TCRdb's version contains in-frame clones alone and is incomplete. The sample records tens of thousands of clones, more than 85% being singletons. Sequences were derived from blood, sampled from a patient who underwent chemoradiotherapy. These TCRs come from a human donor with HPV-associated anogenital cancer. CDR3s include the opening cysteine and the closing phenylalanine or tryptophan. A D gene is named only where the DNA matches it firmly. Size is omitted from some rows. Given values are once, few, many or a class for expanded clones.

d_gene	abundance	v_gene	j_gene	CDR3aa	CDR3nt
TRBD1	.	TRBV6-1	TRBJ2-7	CASSGGQGSSYEQYF	TGTGCCAGCAGTGGGGGACAGGGGAGCTCCTACGAGCAGTACTTC
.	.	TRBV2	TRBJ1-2	CASSGDVYGYTF	TGTGCCAGCAGTGGCGATGTCTATGGCTACACCTTC
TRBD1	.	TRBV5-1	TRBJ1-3	CASSSGQGGGNTIYF	TGCGCCAGCAGCTCGGGACAGGGAGGTGGAAACACCATATATTTT
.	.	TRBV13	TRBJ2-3	CASSFGDTLSTDTQYF	TGTGCCAGCAGCTTCGGGGACACCTTAAGCACAGATACGCAGTATTTT
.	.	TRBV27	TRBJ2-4	CASSSGLAKNIQYF	TGTGCCAGCAGTTCAGGACTAGCCAAAAACATTCAGTACTTC
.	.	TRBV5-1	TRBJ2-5	CASSPTDGQETQYF	TGCGCCAGCAGTCCAACGGACGGCCAAGAGACCCAGTACTTC
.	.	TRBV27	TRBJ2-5	CASSRALQETQYF	TGTGCCAGCAGCAGAGCCCTACAAGAGACCCAGTACTTC
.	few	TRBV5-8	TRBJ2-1	CASSLVGTGSLFF	.
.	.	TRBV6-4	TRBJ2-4	CASSVDAKNIQYF	TGTGCCAGCAGTGTAGACGCCAAAAACATTCAGTACTTC
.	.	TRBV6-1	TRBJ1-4	CASTTAGEKLFF	TGTGCCAGCACAACCGCCGGGGAAAAACTGTTTTTT
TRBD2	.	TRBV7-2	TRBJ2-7	CASSLTSVYEQYF	TGTGCCAGCAGCTTAACTAGCGTCTACGAGCAGTACTTC
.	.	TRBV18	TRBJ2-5	CASSPEQETQYF	TGTGCCAGCTCACCCGAACAAGAGACCCAGTACTTC
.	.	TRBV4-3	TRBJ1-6	CASSQERGGGAPLHF	TGCGCCAGCAGCCAAGAACGGGGGGGCGGGGCACCCCTCCACTTT
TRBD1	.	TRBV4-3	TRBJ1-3	CASSQDTGADGNTIYF	TGCGCCAGCAGCCAAGACACAGGGGCAGATGGAAACACCATATATTTT
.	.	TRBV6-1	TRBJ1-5	CASRNNQPQHF	TGTGCCAGCAGAAACAATCAGCCCCAGCATTTT
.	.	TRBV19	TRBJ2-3	CASGGTAASTDTQYF	TGTGCCAGTGGGGGGACAGCTGCTAGCACAGATACGCAGTATTTT
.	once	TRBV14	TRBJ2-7	CASSQDTLRAGAYEQYF	TGTGCCAGCAGCCAAGATACCCTGCGGGCAGGAGCCTACGAGCAGTACTTC
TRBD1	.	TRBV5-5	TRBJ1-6	CASSSGGSHNSPLHF	TGTGCCAGCAGCTCAGGGGGCAGCCATAATTCACCCCTCCACTTT
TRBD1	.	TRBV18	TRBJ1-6	CASSPTGGDSPLHF	TGTGCCAGCTCACCGACAGGGGGGGATTCACCCCTCCACTTT
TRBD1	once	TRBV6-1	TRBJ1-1	CASSDDRGRLGTEAFF	TGTGCCAGCAGTGATGACAGGGGTCGATTGGGGACTGAAGCTTTCTTT
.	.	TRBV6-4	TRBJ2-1	CASSVQGDNEQFF	TGTGCCAGCAGTGTCCAGGGAGACAATGAGCAGTTCTTC
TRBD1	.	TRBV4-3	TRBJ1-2	CASSQDYRGDYGYTF	TGCGCCAGCAGCCAAGATTACAGGGGCGACTATGGCTACACCTTC
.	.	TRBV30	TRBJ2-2	CASTVMGTYTGELFF	TGTGCCTCCACGGTGATGGGGACCTACACCGGGGAGCTGTTTTTT
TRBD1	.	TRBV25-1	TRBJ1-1	CASSTNTGGTEAFF	TGTGCCAGCAGTACAAATACAGGGGGCACTGAAGCTTTCTTT
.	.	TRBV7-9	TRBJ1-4	CASSLLQGYYEKLFF	TGTGCCAGCAGCTTGTTACAGGGCTACTATGAAAAACTGTTTTTT
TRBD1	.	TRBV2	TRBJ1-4	CASTGQGAQNEKLFF	TGTGCCAGCACCGGACAGGGGGCGCAGAATGAAAAACTGTTTTTT
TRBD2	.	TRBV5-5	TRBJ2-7	CASSFSGTSGSYEQYF	TGTGCCAGCAGCTTTTCCGGGACTAGCGGGTCCTACGAGCAGTACTTC
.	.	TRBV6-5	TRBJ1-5	CASGEETQPQHF	TGTGCCAGCGGGGAAGAAACGCAGCCCCAGCATTTT
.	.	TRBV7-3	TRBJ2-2	CASSLNPALNTGELFF	TGTGCCAGCAGCTTAAACCCAGCTCTCAACACCGGGGAGCTGTTTTTT
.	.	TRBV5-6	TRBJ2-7	CASSLDYEQYF	TGTGCCAGCAGCTTGGATTACGAGCAGTACTTC
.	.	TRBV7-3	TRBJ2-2	CASSLTLAGNTGELFF	TGTGCCAGCAGCTTAACGCTCGCGGGGAACACCGGGGAGCTGTTTTTT
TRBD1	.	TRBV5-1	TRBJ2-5	CASSPGGLQETQYF	TGCGCCAGCAGCCCAGGGGGCCTCCAAGAGACCCAGTACTTC
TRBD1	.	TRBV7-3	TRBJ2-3	CASSYRPGQGTDTQYF	TGTGCCAGCAGCTACCGACCGGGACAGGGCACAGATACGCAGTATTTT
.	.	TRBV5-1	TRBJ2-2	CASSFASVNTGELFF	TGCGCCAGCAGCTTCGCTAGCGTGAACACCGGGGAGCTGTTTTTT
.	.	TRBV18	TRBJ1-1	CASSPDPTGANTEAFF	TGTGCCAGCTCACCTGATCCGACAGGCGCGAACACTGAAGCTTTCTTT